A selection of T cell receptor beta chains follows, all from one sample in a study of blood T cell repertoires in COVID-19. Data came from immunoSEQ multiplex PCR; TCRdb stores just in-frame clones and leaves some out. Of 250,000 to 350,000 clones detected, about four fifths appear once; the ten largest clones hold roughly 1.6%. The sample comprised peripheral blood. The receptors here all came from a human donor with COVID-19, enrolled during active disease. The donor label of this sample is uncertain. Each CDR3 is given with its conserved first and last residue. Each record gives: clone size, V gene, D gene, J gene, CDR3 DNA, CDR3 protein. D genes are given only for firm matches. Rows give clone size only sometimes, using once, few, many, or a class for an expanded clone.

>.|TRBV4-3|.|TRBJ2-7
TGCGCCAGCAGCCAAGTGTGGACTTTCTCCTACGAGCAGTACTTC
CASSQVWTFSYEQYF
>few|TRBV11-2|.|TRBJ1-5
TGTGCCAGCAGCATAAACCCCCGCGACAGCAGTCAGCCCCAGCATTTT
CASSINPRDSSQPQHF
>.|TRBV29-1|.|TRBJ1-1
TGCAGCGTTGAGGGGGGAGGGGGCACTGAAGCTTTCTTT
CSVEGGGGTEAFF
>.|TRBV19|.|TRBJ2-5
TGTGCCAGTAGTAAGTACAGGGATCAAGAGACCCAGTACTTC
CASSKYRDQETQYF
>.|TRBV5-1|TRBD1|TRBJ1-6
TGCGCCAGCAGCCCCGGACAGGGGTATAATTCACCCCTCCACTTT
CASSPGQGYNSPLHF
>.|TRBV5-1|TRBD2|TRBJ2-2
TGCGCCAGCAGCTTGGCGGGAGGCATGGACACCGGGGAGCTGTTTTTT
CASSLAGGMDTGELFF
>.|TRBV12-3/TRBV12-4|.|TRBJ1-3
TGTGCCAGCAGAATGGGCAGACAGGACACCATATATTTT
CASRMGRQDTIYF
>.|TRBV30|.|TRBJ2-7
TGTGCCCGAAAAGGGGACTCCTACGAGCAGTACTTC
CARKGDSYEQYF
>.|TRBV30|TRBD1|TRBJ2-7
TGTGCCTGGAGTCCATACAGGGGAGAGCAGTACTTC
CAWSPYRGEQYF
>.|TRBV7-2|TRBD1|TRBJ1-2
TGTGCCAGCAGCTTAGCACAGGGGGCATTCGGAGGCTATGGCTACACCTTC
CASSLAQGAFGGYGYTF
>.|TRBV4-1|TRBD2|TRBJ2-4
TGCGCCAGCAGCCAACCGGCGGGACTAGACATTCAGTACTTC
CASSQPAGLDIQYF
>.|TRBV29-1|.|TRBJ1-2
TGCAGCGTTGGGGATTTGTCGGGGTATGGCTATGGCTACACCTTC
CSVGDLSGYGYGYTF
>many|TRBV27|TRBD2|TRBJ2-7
TGTGCCAGCAGTTTGCGGTTTCGTCCGGGACTAGCGGGAGTCTACGAGCAGTACTTC
CASSLRFRPGLAGVYEQYF
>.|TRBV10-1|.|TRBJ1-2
TGCGCCAGCAGCAAAAGGCGAGGAGATGGCTACACCTTC
CASSKRRGDGYTF
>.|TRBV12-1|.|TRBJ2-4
TGTGCCAGCAGCATCCGTTCACGTGAACTAGCCAAAAACATTCAGTACTTC
CASSIRSRELAKNIQYF
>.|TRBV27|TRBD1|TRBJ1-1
TGTGCCAGCAGTTCCTGGACAGGGGAGTTGGAGACTGAAGCTTTCTTT
CASSSWTGELETEAFF
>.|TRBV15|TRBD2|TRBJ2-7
TGTGCCACCAGCAGAGATGGGCCTAGCGGAGCCTACGAGCAGTACTTC
CATSRDGPSGAYEQYF
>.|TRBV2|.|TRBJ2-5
TGTGCCAGCAGTGAAAGAGCGAACCAAGAGACCCAGTACTTC
CASSERANQETQYF
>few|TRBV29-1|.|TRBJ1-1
TGCAGCGTAGGACAGCCGAACACTGAAGCTTTCTTT
CSVGQPNTEAFF
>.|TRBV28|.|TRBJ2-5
TGTGCCAGCAGTTTGGTAATCGGCGGAGAGACCCAGTACTTC
CASSLVIGGETQYF
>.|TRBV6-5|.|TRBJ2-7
TGTGCCAGCAGTTACTCAGGGACAACCTACGAGCAGTACTTC
CASSYSGTTYEQYF
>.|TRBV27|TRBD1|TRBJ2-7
TGTGCCAGCAGTGTTACGGGACAGGGGGCGAGAGAGCAGTACTTC
CASSVTGQGAREQYF
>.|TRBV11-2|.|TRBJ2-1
TGTGCCAGCAGCTCCACGGCCGGGGAGCAGTTCTTC
CASSSTAGEQFF
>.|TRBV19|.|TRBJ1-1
TGTGCCAGTAGTCACCCGAGGGGGAACGTGGGGATAAGGACTGAAGCTTTCTTT
CASSHPRGNVGIRTEAFF
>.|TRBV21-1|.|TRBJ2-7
TGTGCCAGAAAAATGGGACTAGCGGCCTACGAGCAGTACTTC
CARKMGLAAYEQYF
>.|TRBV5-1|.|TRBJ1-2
TGCGCCAGCAGCTTGGACGATCTGGAGGCTTATAAGACCTTC
CASSLDDLEAYKTF
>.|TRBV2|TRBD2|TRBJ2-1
TGTGCCAGCAGTGGAGGGTGGGCTAGCGGGAGCGGCGGTTACAATGAGCAGTTCTTC
CASSGGWASGSGGYNEQFF
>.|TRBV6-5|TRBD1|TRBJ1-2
TGTGCCAGCAGTTACTCTGGGGACAGGGATTATAGCTACACCTTC
CASSYSGDRDYSYTF
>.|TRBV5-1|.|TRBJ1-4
TGCGCCAGCAGCTTGGCCGGGGTACGGGGAAATGAAAAACTGTTTTTT
CASSLAGVRGNEKLFF
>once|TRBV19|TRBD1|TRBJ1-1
TGTGCCAGTAGGATCCCCGGACAGGGGGCCACTGAAGCTTTCTTT
CASRIPGQGATEAFF
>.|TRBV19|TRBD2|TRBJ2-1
TGTGCCAGTAGTATAGAAGCGGGAGCTTACAATGAGCAGTTCTTC
CASSIEAGAYNEQFF
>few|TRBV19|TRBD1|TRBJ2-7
TGTGCCAGTAGTACTACACGACAGGGGAGCGAGCAGTACTTC
CASSTTRQGSEQYF
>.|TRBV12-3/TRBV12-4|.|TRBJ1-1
TGTGCCAGCAGTCTACTGGAGGGGGAAGCTTTCTTT
CASSLLEGEAFF
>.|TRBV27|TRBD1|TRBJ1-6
TGTGCCAGCAGTGCTTGGACAGGGGGCAATAATTCACCCCTCCACTTT
CASSAWTGGNNSPLHF
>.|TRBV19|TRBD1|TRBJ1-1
TGTGCCAGTAGTATAGTCCAGACAGGGGACACTGAAGCTTTCTTT
CASSIVQTGDTEAFF
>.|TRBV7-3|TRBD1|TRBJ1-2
TGTGCCAGCAGCCTCCGAGGACAGGGGGGTGACTATGGCTACACCTTC
CASSLRGQGGDYGYTF
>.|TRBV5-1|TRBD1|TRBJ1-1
TGCGCCAGCAGCTTTCCCACAGGGGGTCCTGAAGCTTTCTTT
CASSFPTGGPEAFF
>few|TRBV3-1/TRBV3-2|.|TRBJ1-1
TGTGCCAGCAGCCAATGGGGCGGCACTGAAGCTTTCTTT
CASSQWGGTEAFF
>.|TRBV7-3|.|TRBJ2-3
TGTGCCAGCAGCCTCGACGGCGGATCGACAGATACGCAGTATTTT
CASSLDGGSTDTQYF
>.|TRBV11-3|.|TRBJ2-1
TGTGCCAGCAGCTTAGGTCCTCCTTCCTACAATGAGCAGTTCTTC
CASSLGPPSYNEQFF
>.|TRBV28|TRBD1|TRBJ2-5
TGTGCCAGCAGACGAGACAGGGGATCAGAGACCCAGTACTTC
CASRRDRGSETQYF